This T cell receptor beta chain came from a study of T cell responses to AZD1222 COVID-19 vaccine. CDR1 is SGHRS and CDR2 is YFSETQ in the germline V gene. This CDR3 spans 16 amino acids. V lost 3 bases and J 7 bases, leaving 19 bases between the germline ends. Using immunoSEQ multiplex PCR, the repertoire was profiled, and TCRdb retains in-frame clones only, with some absent. The table records about 130,000 clones, 80% to 95% of them present only once. As regards this clone: The antigen remains unidentified.

Study-level findings and limits: Recipients of two AZD1222 doses showed rising Spike-specific TCR breadth and depth. A reported finding is that nearly half of spike-specific TCRs target unmutated variant regions. Clonal diversity may have been underestimated in mostly white British donors.

The chain joins TRBV5-1 to TRBJ1-4; no clear D. Sequencing used peripheral blood, obtained 28 days after the second AZD1222 dose. This receptor was taken from an adult who received the AZD1222 COVID-19 vaccine. CDR3 sequence: CASSSLNSGGTEKLFF. CDR3 bases: TGCGCCAGCAGCTCGCTAAACAGTGGCGGTACTGAAAAACTGTTTTTT.